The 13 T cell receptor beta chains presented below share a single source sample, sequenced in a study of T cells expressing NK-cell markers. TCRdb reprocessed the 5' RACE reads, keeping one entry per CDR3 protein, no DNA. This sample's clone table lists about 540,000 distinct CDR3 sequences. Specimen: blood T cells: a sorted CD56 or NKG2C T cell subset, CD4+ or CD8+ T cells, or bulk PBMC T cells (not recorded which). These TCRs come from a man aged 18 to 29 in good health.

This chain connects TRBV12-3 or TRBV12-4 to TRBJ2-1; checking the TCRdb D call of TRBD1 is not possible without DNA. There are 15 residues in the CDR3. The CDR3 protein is CASIKQGTSFNEQFF.

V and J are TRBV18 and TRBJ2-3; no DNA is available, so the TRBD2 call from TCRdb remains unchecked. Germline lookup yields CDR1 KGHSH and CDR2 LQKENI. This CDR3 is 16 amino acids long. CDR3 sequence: CASSPVNSDPPDTQYF.

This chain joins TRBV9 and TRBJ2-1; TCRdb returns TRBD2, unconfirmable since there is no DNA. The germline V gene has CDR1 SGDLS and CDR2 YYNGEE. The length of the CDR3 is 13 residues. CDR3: CASSTPSREEQFF.

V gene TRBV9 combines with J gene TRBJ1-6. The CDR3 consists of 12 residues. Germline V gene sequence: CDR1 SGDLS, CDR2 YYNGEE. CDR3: CASSASEAPLHF.

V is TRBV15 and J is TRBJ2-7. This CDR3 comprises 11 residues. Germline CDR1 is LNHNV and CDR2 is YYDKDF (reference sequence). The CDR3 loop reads CATRKEDQQYF.

CDR3 amino acids: CASSQESANIQYF. The chain employs TRBV4-3 and TRBJ2-4. CDR3 size: 13 residues. The V gene's germline CDR1 is LGHNA and CDR2 YSLEER.

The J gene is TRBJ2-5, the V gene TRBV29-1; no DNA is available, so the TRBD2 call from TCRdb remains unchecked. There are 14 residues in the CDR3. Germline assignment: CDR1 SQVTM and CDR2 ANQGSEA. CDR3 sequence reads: CSVGSGRLGETQYF.

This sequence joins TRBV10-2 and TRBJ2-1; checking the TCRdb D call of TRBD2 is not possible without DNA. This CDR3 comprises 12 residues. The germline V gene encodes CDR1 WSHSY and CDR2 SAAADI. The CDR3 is CASGLGGNEQFF.

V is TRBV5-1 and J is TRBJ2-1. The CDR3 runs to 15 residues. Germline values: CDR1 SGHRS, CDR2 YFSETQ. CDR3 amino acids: CASSFGSSYSNEQFF.

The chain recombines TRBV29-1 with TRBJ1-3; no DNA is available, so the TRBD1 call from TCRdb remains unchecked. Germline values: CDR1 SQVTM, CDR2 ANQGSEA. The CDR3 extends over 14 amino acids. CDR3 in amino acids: CSVTGVEFGNTIYF. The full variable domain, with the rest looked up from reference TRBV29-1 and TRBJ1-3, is SAVISQKPSRDICQRGTSLTIQCQVDSQVTMMFWYRQQPGQSLTLIATANQGSEATYESGFVIDKFPISRPNLTFSTLTVSNMSPEDSSIYLCSVTGVEFGNTIYFGEGSWLTVV.

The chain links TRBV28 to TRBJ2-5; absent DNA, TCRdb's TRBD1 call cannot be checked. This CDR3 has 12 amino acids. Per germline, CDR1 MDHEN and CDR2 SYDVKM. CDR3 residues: CASSGQAETQYF.

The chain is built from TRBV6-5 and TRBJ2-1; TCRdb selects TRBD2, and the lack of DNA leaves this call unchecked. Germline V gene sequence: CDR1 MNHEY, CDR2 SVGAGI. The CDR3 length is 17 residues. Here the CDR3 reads CASSYDPGLAGINEQFF.

CDR3 region: CASGTGLAPSSYNEQFF. V is TRBV12-5 and J is TRBJ2-1; the D call of TRBD2 rests on TCRdb alone, since no DNA is present to check it. The CDR3 is made up of 17 amino acids. The germline gives CDR1 LGHNT, CDR2 FRNRAP. The complete variable domain, with remaining parts taken from reference TRBV12-5 and TRBJ2-1, reads DARVTQTPRHKVTEMGQEVTMRCQPILGHNTVFWYRQTMMQGLELLAYFRNRAPLDDSGMPKDRFSAEMPDATLATLKIQPSEPRDSAVYFCASGTGLAPSSYNEQFFGPGTRLTVL.